This T cell receptor beta chain originates from a study of human T cells and chemical hapten exposure. Study summary: A roughly 2 cm by roughly 2 cm inner upper arm patch received 2% DPC for sensitization.

In its sample, this clonotype was seen many times. Its specificity is not known. MiXCR was run by TCRdb on the RACE reads, yielding one entry per CDR3 protein. This table holds fewer than 400,000 distinct CDR3 sequences, approximately 6.3% found once. The CDR3 has 14 amino acids. Germline-derived CDR1 and CDR2 are MDHEN and SYDVKM. V trimming: 5 bases; J trimming: 4 bases; junction bases outside the gene matches: 7. Study-wide findings and caveats: Expanded TCRs created a significantly greater count of big CDR3 similarity clusters than controls did. Counts of TCRs expanded at PT1 correlated positively with patch test score.

As for time point: patch test 1, 2 weeks after DPC sensitization. Treatment given: therapeutic diphenylcyclopropenone sensitization with weekly scalp DPC. This rearrangement joins TRBV28 to TRBJ2-7; 8 bases agree with TRBD1. The sample in question was whole blood, obtained in connection with sensitization to the hapten diphenylcyclopropenone (DPC). This sequence was found in a woman between 18 and 30 years old with alopecia areata. Some clones in this sample may be carry-over from other donors' samples. In DNA form, the CDR3 reads TGTGCCAGCAGTCCTACTCGGACAGGGTACGAGCAGTACTTC. This translates into CASSPTRTGYEQYF.